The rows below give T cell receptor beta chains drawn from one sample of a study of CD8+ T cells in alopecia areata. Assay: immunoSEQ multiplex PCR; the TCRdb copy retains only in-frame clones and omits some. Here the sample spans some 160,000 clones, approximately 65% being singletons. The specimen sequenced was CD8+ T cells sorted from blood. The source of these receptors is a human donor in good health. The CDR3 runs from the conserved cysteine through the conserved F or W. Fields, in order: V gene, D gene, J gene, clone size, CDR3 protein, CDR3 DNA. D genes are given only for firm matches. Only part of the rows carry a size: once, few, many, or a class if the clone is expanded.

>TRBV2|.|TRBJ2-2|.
CASSERTDTGELFF
TGTGCCAGCAGTGAAAGGACCGACACCGGGGAGCTGTTTTTT
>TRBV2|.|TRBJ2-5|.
CASISLTGEAQYF
TGTGCCAGCATTTCCCTCACCGGGGAGGCCCAGTACTTC
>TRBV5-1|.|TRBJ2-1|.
CASSPWAGMSSYNEQFF
TGCGCCAGCAGCCCCTGGGCAGGGATGAGCTCCTACAATGAGCAGTTCTTC
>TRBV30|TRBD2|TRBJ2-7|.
CAWSSAGEGYEQYF
TGTGCCTGGAGTTCCGCGGGAGAGGGCTACGAGCAGTACTTC
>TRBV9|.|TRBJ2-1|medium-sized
CASSVGNDEQFF
TGTGCCAGCAGCGTAGGGAACGATGAGCAGTTCTTC
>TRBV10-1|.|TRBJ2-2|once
CASRETGNTGELFF
TGCGCCAGCAGAGAGACCGGGAACACCGGGGAGCTGTTTTTT
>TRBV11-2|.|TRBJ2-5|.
CASSLAWDFHSGETQYF
TGTGCCAGCAGCTTAGCTTGGGACTTTCATAGTGGAGAGACCCAGTACTTC
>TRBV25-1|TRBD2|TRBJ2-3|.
CASSESGLAGITDTQYF
TGTGCCAGCAGTGAATCGGGACTAGCGGGGATCACAGATACGCAGTATTTT
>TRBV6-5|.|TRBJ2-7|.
CASSYTPLDYEQYF
TGTGCCAGCAGTTACACCCCACTAGACTACGAGCAGTACTTC
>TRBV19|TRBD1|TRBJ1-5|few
CASADRGLNQPQHF
TGTGCCAGTGCGGACAGGGGTCTCAATCAGCCCCAGCATTTT
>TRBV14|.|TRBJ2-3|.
CASSQDRGAVTDTQYF
TGTGCCAGCAGCCAAGATCGGGGAGCAGTCACAGATACGCAGTATTTT
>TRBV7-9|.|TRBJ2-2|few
CASTPPGELFF
TGTGCCAGCACCCCCCCCGGGGAGCTGTTTTTT
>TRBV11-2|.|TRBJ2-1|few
CASSFRGNPYNEQFF
TGTGCCAGCAGCTTCAGGGGAAATCCGTACAATGAGCAGTTCTTC
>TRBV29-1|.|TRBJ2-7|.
CSVVDSQDYEQYF
TGCAGCGTTGTGGACTCCCAAGATTACGAGCAGTACTTC
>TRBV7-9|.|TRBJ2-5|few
CASSPPDITQYF
TGTGCCAGCAGCCCCCCGGACATTACCCAGTACTTC
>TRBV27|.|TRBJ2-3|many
CASRLAEISTDTQYF
TGTGCCAGCAGGTTAGCGGAGATTAGCACAGATACGCAGTATTTT
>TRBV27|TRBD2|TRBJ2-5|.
CASSPLAGKETQYF
TGTGCCAGCAGTCCACTAGCGGGGAAAGAGACCCAGTACTTC
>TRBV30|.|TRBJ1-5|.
CAWSVQGNQPQHF
TGTGCCTGGAGTGTACAGGGCAATCAGCCCCAGCATTTT
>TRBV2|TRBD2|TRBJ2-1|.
CASSPPWWEGQNEQFF
TGTGCCAGCAGCCCCCCTTGGTGGGAGGGCCAAAATGAGCAGTTCTTC
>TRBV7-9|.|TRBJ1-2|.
CASSLGDAYGYTF
TGTGCCAGCAGCTTGGGGGACGCCTATGGCTACACCTTC
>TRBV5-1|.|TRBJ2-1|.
CASSLAGSSYNEQFF
TGCGCCAGCAGCTTGGCCGGGAGCTCCTACAATGAGCAGTTCTTC
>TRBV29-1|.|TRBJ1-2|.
CSVGGREGYTF
TGCAGCGTTGGGGGGCGCGAGGGCTACACCTTC
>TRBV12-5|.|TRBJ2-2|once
CASGWVPGELFF
TGTGCTAGTGGTTGGGTACCCGGGGAGCTGTTTTTT
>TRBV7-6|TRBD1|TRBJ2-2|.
CASSFPRTRQGSPGELFF
TGTGCCAGCAGCTTCCCCCGCACCCGACAGGGGTCACCCGGGGAGCTGTTTTTT
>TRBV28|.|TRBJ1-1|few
CASSFYTEAFF
TGTGCCAGCAGTTTCTACACTGAAGCTTTCTTT
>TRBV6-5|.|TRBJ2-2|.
CASSQGSATGELFF
TGTGCCAGCAGTCAGGGGAGTGCCACCGGGGAGCTGTTTTTT
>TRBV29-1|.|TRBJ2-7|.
CSVEASGAYSEQYF
TGCAGCGTTGAGGCGTCAGGGGCATATAGCGAGCAGTACTTC
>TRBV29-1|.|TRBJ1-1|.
CSVGLQATEAFF
TGCAGCGTTGGATTGCAAGCCACTGAAGCTTTCTTT
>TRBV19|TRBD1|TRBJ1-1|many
CASSISGTGVLTEAFF
TGTGCCAGTAGTATTTCCGGGACAGGGGTTCTCACTGAAGCTTTCTTT